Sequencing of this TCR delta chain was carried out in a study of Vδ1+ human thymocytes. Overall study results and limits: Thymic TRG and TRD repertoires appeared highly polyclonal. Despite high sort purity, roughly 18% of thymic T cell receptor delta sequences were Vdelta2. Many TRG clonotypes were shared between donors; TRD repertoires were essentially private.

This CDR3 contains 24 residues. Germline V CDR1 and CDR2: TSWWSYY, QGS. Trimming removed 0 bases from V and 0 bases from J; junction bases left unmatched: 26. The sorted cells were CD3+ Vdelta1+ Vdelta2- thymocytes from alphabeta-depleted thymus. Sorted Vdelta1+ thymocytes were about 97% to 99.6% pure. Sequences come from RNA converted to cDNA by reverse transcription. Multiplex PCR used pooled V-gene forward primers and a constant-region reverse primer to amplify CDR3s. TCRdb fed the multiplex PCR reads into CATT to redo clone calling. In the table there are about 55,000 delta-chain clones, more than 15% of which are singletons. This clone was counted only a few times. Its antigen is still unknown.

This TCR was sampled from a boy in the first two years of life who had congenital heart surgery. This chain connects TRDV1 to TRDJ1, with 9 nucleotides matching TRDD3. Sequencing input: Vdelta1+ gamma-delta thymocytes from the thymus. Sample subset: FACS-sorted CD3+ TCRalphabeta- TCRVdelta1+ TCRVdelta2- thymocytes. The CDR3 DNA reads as TGTGCTCTTGGGGAACTACGATGTAATACTGGGGGAAGGAATTTCCCCAAGTACACCGATAAACTCATCTTT. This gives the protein CALGELRCNTGGRNFPKYTDKLIF.